The entry below describes one T cell receptor (beta chain). This record comes from a study of CXCR3-negative and CXCR3-positive naive CD8 T cells. The authors prepared UMI-labeled TRB cDNA libraries by 5' RACE. TCRdb reprocessed the 5' RACE reads; each CDR3 protein has one entry and no DNA is given. The sample has more than 65,000 distinct CDR3 sequences. In germline, CDR1 is SGHTA, CDR2 FQGTGA. This CDR3 is built from 17 residues. The sample consisted of naive CXCR3- CD8+ T cells from blood. The subset is: CD45RO-CCR7+CD27+CD95- naive CD8+ T cells lacking CXCR3 (TNR3-). The clonotype comes from a human donor in good health. Some clones in this sample may be carry-over from other donors' samples. The chain is built from TRBV7-3 and TRBJ1-1; the D call from TCRdb, TRBD1, cannot be confirmed without DNA. The chain's CDR3 is CASSLTGGFGSYTEAFF.